Sequencing of this T cell receptor beta chain was carried out in a study of T-cell memory formation after mild COVID-19 (dated by TCRdb to the early 2020s). With regard to the full study: TCR sequence clusters from the two donors were found to be largely donor specific. The cohort comprised two young, previously healthy adult volunteers, one female and one male. In a couple of donors, T-cell clones that expanded and contracted after mild COVID-19 were tracked by sequencing TCRalpha and TCRbeta repertoires over time.

Sequencing instrument: Illumina NovaSeq 6000. TCRalpha and TCRbeta cDNA libraries were built by 5'RACE with constant-segment primers, adding sample barcodes and unique molecular identifiers. Trizol reagent was used to extract RNA from every sample. Libraries were amplified in two PCR steps, with a second sample barcode and Illumina TruSeq adapters added in the second step. Sequencing of libraries was performed on an Illumina NovaSeq with 2 x 150 bp paired-end reads. The published analysis was carried out like this. Reads were demultiplexed and collapsed into UMI-guided consensus sequences with migec v1.2.7. Using mixcr v2.1.11, UMI consensuses were aligned to TRA and TRB V and J templates and then assembled into clonotypes. A clonotype was counted as expanded or contracted only when both edgeR and NoisET called the clonotype significant, with the noise models trained on biological replicates. For edgeR calls, the thresholds were a false discovery rate-adjusted p below 0.01 and a log2 fold-change of 1. PCA with hierarchical clustering of max-normalized trajectories of the 1000 most abundant clonotypes was used as exploratory dynamics analysis. The CD4 or CD8 phenotype of responding clones was assigned using the separately sequenced CD4+ and CD8+ repertoires. TCRdb trimmed the raw reads at Q25, called clones with MiXCR and kept productive beta chains. Every CDR3 protein is listed once, alongside the most common genes and DNA of its rows. The V and J calls, along with clone size, are taken from TCRdb and not from the paper's own processing. Recorded for this sample are 380,000 or so distinct CDR3 sequences; roughly 13% of them occurred a single time. Together, the top ten hold approximately 22% of the sample.

Trimming removed 3 bases from V and 6 bases from J, leaving 13 bases between the germline ends. Sequences DFQATT (CDR1) and SNEGSKA (CDR2) are obtained from the germline V gene (reference sequence). The cysteine opens and the phenylalanine closes a CDR3 of 13 amino acids. Of all the DNA, just the CDR3 is kept, 39 bases in frame from base 1. PBMCs were isolated by Ficoll-Paque density gradient centrifugation. In regard to this clonotype: Its antigen is still unknown. Per-base quality was not reported, and no clone a single base away is much larger than it.

General conclusions and limits of the study: Contracting CD4+ clones appeared mostly in the CM and EM memory subsets, whereas CD8+ clones were enriched in EMRA. Some responding clones were detected in pre-infection memory, suggesting pre-existing cross-reactive memory T cells joined the SARS-CoV-2 response. Balanced CD4/CD8 phenotypes were observed for clones contracting from day 15 to 85, whereas a bias towards CD4+ was observed for a second wave of clones expanding from day 15 to 37. The study covered only a couple of mild cases, and larger cohorts including severe cases with pre-infection samples were considered necessary. SARS-CoV-2 specificity of the second-wave clones peaking on day 37 was not confirmed.

The source of this sequence is a man younger than 30 who had mild COVID-19 (a few samples of this study predate the infection). The sample titles of this study are shuffled in the database, so cell type and time point are left out; the donor was told from shared clones. Specimen: PBMCs or a T cell subset sorted from them (not recorded which). Rearrangement joined TRBV20-1 to TRBJ2-3; the D gene assignment is ambiguous. The CDR3 region reads CSASKYKLDTQYF. The DNA is TGCAGTGCTAGCAAGTACAAATTGGATACGCAGTATTTT.